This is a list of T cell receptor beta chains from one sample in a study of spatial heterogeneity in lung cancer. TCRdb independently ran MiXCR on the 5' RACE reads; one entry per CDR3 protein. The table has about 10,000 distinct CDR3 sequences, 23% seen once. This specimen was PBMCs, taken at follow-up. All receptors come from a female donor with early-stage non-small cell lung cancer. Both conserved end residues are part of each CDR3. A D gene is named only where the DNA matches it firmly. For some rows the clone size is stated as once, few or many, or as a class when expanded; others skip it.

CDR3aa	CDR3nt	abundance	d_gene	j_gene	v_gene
CSVTDPNLDYNEQFF	TGCAGCGTTACCGACCCAAACTTAGACTACAATGAGCAGTTCTTC	few	.	TRBJ2-1	TRBV29-1
CASSQDRAGGFPDTQYF	TGCGCCAGCAGCCAAGATAGGGCGGGAGGGTTCCCAGATACGCAGTATTTT	.	TRBD2	TRBJ2-3	TRBV4-3
CASRGRPYEQYF	TGTGCCAGCAGGGGACGACCCTACGAGCAGTACTTC	.	.	TRBJ2-7	TRBV28
CATSDGGGTKNIQYF	TGTGCCACCAGCGACGGTGGAGGTACCAAAAACATTCAGTACTTC	.	.	TRBJ2-4	TRBV15
CSARGPVSDEQFF	TGCAGTGCTAGAGGGCCTGTCAGTGATGAGCAGTTCTTC	.	.	TRBJ2-1	TRBV20-1
CASSRWGSTYEQYF	TGTGCCAGCAGCCGGTGGGGTAGCACCTACGAGCAGTACTTC	medium-sized	.	TRBJ2-7	TRBV7-8
CASSQPSWPGYNEQFF	TGTGCCAGCAGCCAGCCTAGCTGGCCGGGGTACAATGAGCAGTTCTTC	.	.	TRBJ2-1	TRBV28
CSVQLGVTEAFF	TGCAGCGTTCAGTTGGGGGTTACTGAAGCTTTCTTT	few	.	TRBJ1-1	TRBV29-1
CATSRALGEGGETQYF	TGTGCCACCAGCAGGGCCCTTGGGGAGGGAGGAGAGACCCAGTACTTC	few	TRBD2	TRBJ2-5	TRBV15
CATSEGPKGEQFF	TGTGCCACCAGTGAGGGACCAAAGGGTGAGCAGTTCTTC	.	.	TRBJ2-1	TRBV24-1
CSARPDLNQPQHF	TGCAGTGCTCGTCCGGACCTTAATCAGCCCCAGCATTTT	few	.	TRBJ1-5	TRBV20-1
CSVVQGGVGNQPQHF	TGCAGCGTTGTCCAGGGGGGGGTAGGCAATCAGCCCCAGCATTTT	.	TRBD1	TRBJ1-5	TRBV29-1
CSVGLNTQYF	TGCAGCGTCGGATTGAATACGCAGTATTTT	.	.	TRBJ2-3	TRBV29-1
CASSLGLGSYEQYF	TGTGCCAGCAGCTTAGGACTGGGGTCCTACGAGCAGTACTTC	few	.	TRBJ2-7	TRBV7-9
CASSQGSGSGANVLTF	TGTGCCAGCAGCCAGGGTAGCGGTTCTGGGGCCAACGTCCTGACTTTC	medium-sized	.	TRBJ2-6	TRBV3-1
CASSIRQRTDTQYF	TGTGCCAGTAGTATAAGACAGCGCACAGATACGCAGTATTTT	few	.	TRBJ2-3	TRBV19